This TCR beta chain derives from a study of tumor-infiltrating lymphocytes in primary liver carcinoma. Scientists recovered RNA and DNA together from approximately 20-30 mg of unsorted bulk tissue. This clonotype was seen a few times. Mismatch with germline at one junction end may stem from a read error. The CDR3 totals 15 residues. CDR1 SGHRS and CDR2 YFSETQ come from the germline V gene. Starting material of around 460 ng total RNA yielded TCR beta cDNA via a constant-region primer. Modified slightly, ARM-PCR produced TCR beta libraries over three nested multiplex PCR rounds. Forward primers for TRBV1-TRBV30 and a C-beta reverse primer served the first two PCR rounds, at roughly 10 cycles each. TCRdb ran MiXCR on the multiplex PCR reads and lists one entry per CDR3 protein. This sample has about 54,000 distinct CDR3 sequences, with 70% to 80% found just once.

This sequence joins TRBV5-1 and TRBJ2-1, with TRBD2 matching over 9 bases. This TCR was recovered from a man aged 35-49 years with primary liver carcinoma and hepatitis B virus infection. The material sequenced was liver tumor tissue from sampling region 2. The subset is: tumor region T2, inferior pole. The CDR3 protein is CTSSPRLADFNEQFF. In nucleotides, the CDR3 is TGCACCAGCAGCCCCCGACTAGCGGACTTTAATGAGCAGTTCTTC.